Each of the 3 T cell receptor beta chains below was sequenced from the same sample in a study of long-term antiretroviral therapy in people with HIV. Investigators performed immunoSEQ version v3.0 at survey level. Assay: immunoSEQ multiplex PCR; the TCRdb copy retains only in-frame clones and omits some. Of tens of thousands of clones in the sample, approximately 80% are singletons; the top ten hold less than 2.5%. The sequences come from unsorted PBMCs, collected 3 years after starting antiretroviral therapy. The receptors here all came from a man aged 45-65 years with HIV.

As for this clone: Relative to the germline gene, one junction end is altered; a read error may explain this. The CDR3 sequence: CASSSSQGTQYF. CDR3 DNA sequence: TGTGCCAGCAGCTCCTCCCAAGGGACCCAGTACTTC. V gene TRBV7-9 combines with J gene TRBJ2-5; no reliable D call. This CDR3 has 12 residues. Per the germline V gene, CDR1 is SEHNR and CDR2 is FQNEAQ (reference sequence).

This chain links TRBV29-1 with TRBJ2-5, with D uncertain. The CDR3 totals 11 residues. CDR1 and CDR2 (germline): SQVTM, ANQGSEA. The V end lost 0 bases, the J end lost 5 bases, and 4 bases lay between the germline ends. The CDR3 loop reads CSVEDFETQYF. The CDR3 nucleotides read TGCAGCGTTGAAGATTTCGAGACCCAGTACTTC.

This chain uses TRBV27 with TRBJ2-5; possible D gene TRBD1, 5 bases. The CDR3 sequence is 14 residues long. Germline CDR1 reads MNHEY; CDR2 reads SMNVEV (reference sequence). The ends were cut back, 7 bases at V and 4 bases at J, with 16 bases in the middle. The CDR3 DNA reads as TGTGCCAGCAAAAATAGGCAGGGAAGAGAGACCCAGTACTTC. It specifies CASKNRQGRETQYF.